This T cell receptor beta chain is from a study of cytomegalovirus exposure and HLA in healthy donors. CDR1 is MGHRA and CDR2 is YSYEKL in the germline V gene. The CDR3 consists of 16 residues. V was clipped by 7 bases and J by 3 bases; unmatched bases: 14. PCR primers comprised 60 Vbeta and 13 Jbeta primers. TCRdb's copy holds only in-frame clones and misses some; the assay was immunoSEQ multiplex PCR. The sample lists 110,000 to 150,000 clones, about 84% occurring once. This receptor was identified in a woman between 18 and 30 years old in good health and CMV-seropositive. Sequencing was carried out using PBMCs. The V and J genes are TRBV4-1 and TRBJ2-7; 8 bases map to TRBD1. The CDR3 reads CASTKAPGDRLYEQYF. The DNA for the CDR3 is TGCGCCAGCACCAAGGCCCCGGGGGACAGGCTCTACGAGCAGTACTTC.